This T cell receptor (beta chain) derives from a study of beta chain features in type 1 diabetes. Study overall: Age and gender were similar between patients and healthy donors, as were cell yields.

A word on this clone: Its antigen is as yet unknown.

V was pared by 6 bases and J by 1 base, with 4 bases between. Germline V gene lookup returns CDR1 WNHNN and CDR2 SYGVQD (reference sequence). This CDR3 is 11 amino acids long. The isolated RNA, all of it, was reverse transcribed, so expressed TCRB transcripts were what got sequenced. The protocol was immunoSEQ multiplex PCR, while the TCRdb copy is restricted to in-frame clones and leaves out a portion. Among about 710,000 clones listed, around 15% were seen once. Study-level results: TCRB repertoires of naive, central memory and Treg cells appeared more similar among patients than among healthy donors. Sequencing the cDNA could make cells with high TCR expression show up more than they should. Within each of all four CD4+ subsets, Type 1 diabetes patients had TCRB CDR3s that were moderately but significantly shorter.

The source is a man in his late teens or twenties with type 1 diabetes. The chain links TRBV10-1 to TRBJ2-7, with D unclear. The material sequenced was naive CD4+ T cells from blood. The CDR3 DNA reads TGCGCCAGCAGGCCTTCCTACGAGCAGTACTTC. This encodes CASRPSYEQYF.